A selection of T cell receptor beta chains follows, all from one sample in a study of beta chain features in type 1 diabetes. The repertoire was sequenced with immunoSEQ multiplex PCR; TCRdb's copy has only in-frame clones and lacks some. This table has 120,000 to 150,000 clones, roughly 50% appearing once. Sequenced input: Tregs from blood. These receptors all come from a man aged 18 to 30 in good health. The CDR3 runs from the conserved cysteine through the conserved F or W. D genes are given only for firm matches. Clone size is stated in some rows and not others, as once, few, many or a class when expanded.

TRBD1 | . | TRBJ2-7 | TRBV29-1 | TGCAGCGTTTGGACAGGGACCTACGAGCAGTACTTC | CSVWTGTYEQYF
TRBD2 | few | TRBJ2-7 | TRBV4-2 | TGTGCCAGCAGCCAAGTGGGGGGGTCCAGAACCTACGAGCAGTACTTC | CASSQVGGSRTYEQYF
. | few | TRBJ2-3 | TRBV14 | TGTGCCAGCAGCCGCTTCGGGACTTTCGGCACAGATACGCAGTATTTT | CASSRFGTFGTDTQYF
. | . | TRBJ1-6 | TRBV18 | TGTGCCAGCTCACCCTCCGCGGAGGAGAATTCACCCCTCCACTTT | CASSPSAEENSPLHF
. | . | TRBJ1-2 | TRBV6-6 | TGTGCCAGCAGTTACTCGAAGTCGGGGGGCCGGGGCTACACCTTC | CASSYSKSGGRGYTF
. | few | TRBJ1-1 | TRBV7-6 | TGTGCCAGCAGCAAAACGGGGGGCGAGTCTGAAGCTTTCTTT | CASSKTGGESEAFF
TRBD2 | . | TRBJ2-5 | TRBV14 | TGTGCCAGCAGCCTCGGACTAGCGGGAGCGGAGACCCAGTACTTC | CASSLGLAGAETQYF
. | . | TRBJ2-2 | TRBV4-3 | TGCGCCAGCAGCCAAGAGATTCGGGGGGAGCTGTTTTTT | CASSQEIRGELFF
TRBD1 | few | TRBJ2-7 | TRBV7-2 | TGTGCCAGCAGCACGGACTCGACAGGGAGTGTCGAGCAGTACTTC | CASSTDSTGSVEQYF
TRBD1 | . | TRBJ1-1 | TRBV19 | TGTGCCAGTAGTATATACAGGGGGCACACTGAAGCTTTCTTT | CASSIYRGHTEAFF
. | . | TRBJ1-4 | TRBV10-3 | TGTGCCATCACTCGGGGTGGCGGTGAAAAACTGTTTTTT | CAITRGGGEKLFF
TRBD2 | . | TRBJ2-2 | TRBV9 | TGTGCCAGCAGCGTAGCGGGAGGGTCCCCCGGGGAGCTGTTTTTT | CASSVAGGSPGELFF
. | few | TRBJ2-7 | TRBV7-2 | TGTGCCAGCAGCTTAGTCGGCAGGGCTTACGAGCAGTACTTC | CASSLVGRAYEQYF
. | once | TRBJ1-3 | TRBV10-3 | TGTGCCATCAGTGGGACTTTGGCAGGGGCTGGAAACACCATATATTTT | CAISGTLAGAGNTIYF
TRBD1 | few | TRBJ1-5 | TRBV19 | TGTGCCAGTCGACAGGGGAGCAATCAGCCCCAGCATTTT | CASRQGSNQPQHF
TRBD1 | . | TRBJ2-7 | TRBV7-2 | TGTGCCAGCAGCTTGGGACAGGGTCGAGCCTACGAGCAGTACTTC | CASSLGQGRAYEQYF
. | . | TRBJ1-1 | TRBV4-1 | TGCGCCAGCAGCCAAGTTGTCAGTGCCCGAATTGAAGCTTTCTTT | CASSQVVSARIEAFF
. | . | TRBJ2-2 | TRBV19 | TGTGCCAGTAGTATGGCAGGGTTGGCTCCCGGGGAGCTGTTTTTT | CASSMAGLAPGELFF
. | few | TRBJ2-1 | TRBV19 | TGTGCCAGTAGTACCGGGGGCTCCTACAATGAGCAGTTCTTC | CASSTGGSYNEQFF
. | few | TRBJ1-6 | TRBV7-9 | TGTGCCAGCAGCTTTTATTCGGGGGGGTCACCCCTCCACTTT | CASSFYSGGSPLHF
TRBD1 | . | TRBJ1-5 | TRBV7-9 | TGTGCCAGCAGCTTGACAGGGGACCCGAGCAATCAGCCCCAGCATTTT | CASSLTGDPSNQPQHF
TRBD2 | . | TRBJ2-5 | TRBV7-2 | TGTGCCAGCACGTACGGGAGGGCCGGGGAGACCCAGTACTTC | CASTYGRAGETQYF
. | . | TRBJ2-7 | TRBV7-3 | TGTGCCAGCAGCTCACCAGGGGACTACGAGCAGTACTTC | CASSSPGDYEQYF
. | once | TRBJ1-1 | TRBV5-6 | TGTGCCAGCAGCTTATCCGGGGTCACTGAAGCTTTCTTT | CASSLSGVTEAFF
. | . | TRBJ1-2 | TRBV5-4 | TGTGCCAGCAGCTTGGCCAGGATTGCCGGCTACACCTTC | CASSLARIAGYTF
TRBD2 | few | TRBJ2-5 | TRBV7-2 | TGTGCCAGCAGCTTGGGGCCCGGACTAGCTGGGAAGACCCAGTACTTC | CASSLGPGLAGKTQYF
. | . | TRBJ1-5 | TRBV6-1 | TGTGCCAGCAGTGTGTACACGGGTAATAGCAATCAGCCCCAGCATTTT | CASSVYTGNSNQPQHF
TRBD1 | few | TRBJ2-1 | TRBV27 | TGTGCCAGCAGTTCCTCGTTGAGGACAGGTAACAATGAGCAGTTCTTC | CASSSSLRTGNNEQFF
TRBD2 | . | TRBJ2-7 | TRBV5-4 | TGTGCCAGCAGCTTGGGGACTAGCGGGAGGGTAAGGTCCTACGAGCAGTACTTC | CASSLGTSGRVRSYEQYF
TRBD1 | . | TRBJ2-7 | TRBV19 | TGTGCCAGTAGTCCCGGGACAGGGCCCTACGAGCAGTACTTC | CASSPGTGPYEQYF
. | many | TRBJ1-1 | TRBV7-2 | TGTGCCAGCAGGTACGGGACACAGAACACTGAAGCTTTCTTT | CASRYGTQNTEAFF
TRBD2 | few | TRBJ2-1 | TRBV7-2 | TGTGCCAGCAGCTTCCCAGGGACTAGCGGATTCAATGAGCAGTTCTTC | CASSFPGTSGFNEQFF
. | few | TRBJ2-7 | TRBV14 | TGTGCCAGCAGCCAAGGGGCAGCTCCCCTCTACGAGCAGTACTTC | CASSQGAAPLYEQYF
TRBD2 | . | TRBJ2-1 | TRBV7-9 | TGTGCCAGCAGCCTGAGACCGGGACTAGCGGGAAACGAGCAGTTCTTC | CASSLRPGLAGNEQFF
TRBD1 | . | TRBJ1-2 | TRBV27 | TGTGCCAGCAGTCCAAGTCCCGGGACAGGGTACTTCTATGGCTACACCTTC | CASSPSPGTGYFYGYTF
. | few | TRBJ2-5 | TRBV5-4 | TGTGCCAGCAGCTTGGGACAAACAGGGCGAGGCCAAGAGACCCAGTACTTC | CASSLGQTGRGQETQYF
. | few | TRBJ2-7 | TRBV19 | TGTGCCAGTAACCGGGGGGCTTCCTACGAGCAGTACTTC | CASNRGASYEQYF
. | once | TRBJ1-1 | TRBV10-3 | TGTGCCATCAACACGGACATGAACACTGAAGCTTTCTTT | CAINTDMNTEAFF
. | . | TRBJ2-7 | TRBV6-5 | TGTGCCAGCTTAGGACTGGGAGACTCCTACGAGCAGTACTTC | CASLGLGDSYEQYF
TRBD2 | few | TRBJ2-3 | TRBV7-2 | TGTGCCAGCAGTAGGACTAGGAGCACAGATACGCAGTATTTT | CASSRTRSTDTQYF
TRBD2 | . | TRBJ2-2 | TRBV5-5 | TGTGCCAGCAGCGTTAGCGGGACGAACACCGGGGAGCTGTTTTTT | CASSVSGTNTGELFF
TRBD1 | . | TRBJ1-2 | TRBV7-2 | TGTGCCAGCAGCCTTGGGGGGACAGGGGGTATCTATGGCTACACCTTC | CASSLGGTGGIYGYTF
TRBD1 | . | TRBJ2-7 | TRBV5-1 | TGCGCCAGCAGCTCCCTAGGACACAGGGGAGCCTACGAGCAGTACTTC | CASSSLGHRGAYEQYF
. | . | TRBJ2-4 | TRBV5-1 | TGCGCCAGCAGCCAGGGGCCGGTCGAAAACATTCAGTACTTC | CASSQGPVENIQYF
TRBD1 | . | TRBJ2-7 | TRBV7-7 | TGTGCTAGCAGCTTAGGGACAGGGTACGAGCAGTACTTC | CASSLGTGYEQYF
TRBD1 | . | TRBJ2-7 | TRBV11-2 | TGTGCCAGCAGCTTTGGGGACAGGGGTCCCTACGAGCAGTACTTC | CASSFGDRGPYEQYF
. | once | TRBJ1-6 | TRBV6-6 | TGTGCCAGCAGGATCGACAGGTCTTCGTCACCCCTCCACTTT | CASRIDRSSSPLHF
. | . | TRBJ2-6 | TRBV19 | TGTGCCAGTAGTATTCGGCGGGTGAGTGGGGCCAACGTCCTGACTTTC | CASSIRRVSGANVLTF